This T cell receptor (beta chain) was profiled in a study of T cell repertoires in cytomegalovirus infection. About the study: Selection of CMV epitopes for the study included recently identified HLA-C-restricted and well-studied HLA-B-restricted ones. An indication of both CMV infection and matching HLA type came from public TCR beta signatures.

General study findings and limits: Within the response measured ex vivo, HLA-C-restricted CMV-specific TCR beta clonotypes were dominant.

TCRdb re-derived calls from the reads in MiXCR, one entry per CDR3 protein. The repertoire includes hundreds of thousands of distinct CDR3 sequences, about a third of them detected once, and over 10% sits in the top ten. The V segment lost 10 bases and the J segment 0 bases; nucleotides outside the gene matches: 5. The CDR3 spans 14 residues. Details on this clonotype: Its target is not known.

J is TRBJ1-5 and V is TRBV12-3 or TRBV12-4, with 8 positions matching TRBD1. Sequencing used cultured CD8+ T cells from PBMCs, obtained from culture after CMV antigen stimulation. This TCR was recovered from a human donor in good health (CMV status not recorded). Some clones in this sample may be carry-over from other donors' samples. CDR3 coding DNA: TGTGCCATCTCAGGGGGCGATAGCAATCAGCCCCAGCATTTT. It specifies CAISGGDSNQPQHF.